These T cell receptor beta chains were read from a single sample in a study of cytomegalovirus exposure and HLA in healthy donors. Data came from immunoSEQ multiplex PCR; TCRdb stores just in-frame clones and leaves some out. The repertoire has approximately 54,000 clones, roughly 85% of them found once; the top ten carry 3%. Material for sequencing was PBMCs. The receptors come from a woman between 18 and 30 years old in good health and CMV-seronegative. Both conserved end residues are part of each CDR3. D genes are given only for firm matches. The size field is filled for only some rows; it gives once, few, many or a size class.

clone_size d_call j_call v_call cdr3_nt cdr3_aa
NA TRBD1 TRBJ2-2 TRBV9 TGTGCCAGCAGCGTAGTGGGGGACAGGGGTAACACCGGGGAGCTGTTTTTT CASSVVGDRGNTGELFF
NA NA TRBJ1-1 TRBV27 TGTGCCAGCTCCAATCCCAGGATCGTATTACTCACTGAAGCTTTCTTT CASSNPRIVLLTEAFF
NA NA TRBJ2-1 TRBV18 TGTGCCAGCTCACCACCGGGGCCCACGACCTCCAATGAGCAGTTCTTC CASSPPGPTTSNEQFF
NA TRBD2 TRBJ2-1 TRBV7-3 TGTGCCAGCAGCCCTAGCGGGCACTCCTACAATGAGCAGTTCTTC CASSPSGHSYNEQFF
NA NA TRBJ1-6 TRBV19 TGTGCCAGTAGTAAGGGGACGACAGGCCATTCACCCCTCCACTTT CASSKGTTGHSPLHF
NA TRBD1 TRBJ1-1 TRBV10-1 TGCGCCAGCAGTGGGGGACAGACGAACACTGAAGCTTTCTTT CASSGGQTNTEAFF
NA TRBD2 TRBJ2-1 TRBV30 TGTGCCGGCGGGACTAGCGGGGTTAGCTCCTACAATGAGCAGTTCTTC CAGGTSGVSSYNEQFF
NA NA TRBJ2-2 TRBV6-4 TGTGCCAGCAGACAGACTAGGACAGGAGACACCGGGGAGCTGTTTTTT CASRQTRTGDTGELFF
NA NA TRBJ1-1 TRBV7-9 TGTGCCAGCAGCCCCCCGGGGAACACTGAAGCTTTCTTT CASSPPGNTEAFF
NA NA TRBJ1-5 TRBV28 TGTGCCAGCAGTTTGGGGGGGGCGGCAGGGGGCAATCAGCCCCAGCATTTT CASSLGGAAGGNQPQHF
NA NA TRBJ1-4 TRBV5-1 TGCGCCAGCAGCGGCCTGGGAGGACTAACTAATGAAAAACTGTTTTTT CASSGLGGLTNEKLFF
NA NA TRBJ2-7 TRBV7-9 TGTGCCAGCAGCCCCAGGGGGCTAGCGGGAATCTACGAGCAGTACTTC CASSPRGLAGIYEQYF
NA NA TRBJ2-4 TRBV28 TGTGCCAGCAGCCTCAGGGTTATGGTCATTCAGTACTTC CASSLRVMVIQYF
NA TRBD1 TRBJ1-2 TRBV19 TGTGCCAGTAGTCCCACCGGGACAGGGGGTTATGGCTACACCTTC CASSPTGTGGYGYTF
NA NA TRBJ1-2 TRBV7-2 TGTGCCAGCAGGAACAGGGATGTCTATGGCTACACCTTC CASRNRDVYGYTF
few TRBD1 TRBJ2-1 TRBV18 TGTGCCAGCTCACCCTCGGGACAGGGATACAATGAGCAGTTCTTC CASSPSGQGYNEQFF
NA NA TRBJ1-5 TRBV6-5 TGTGCCAGCAGTTATCTTGGCAATCAGCCCCAGCATTTT CASSYLGNQPQHF
few TRBD1 TRBJ2-3 TRBV28 TGTGCCAGCATGGTAGGGGGCGCGTCAGATACGCAGTATTTT CASMVGGASDTQYF
once NA TRBJ1-1 TRBV6-4 TGTGCCAGCAGTGAGGGCAGGGGTCGGAACACTGAAGCTTTCTTT CASSEGRGRNTEAFF
NA NA TRBJ1-5 TRBV19 TGTGCCAGTAGTTCCAATGACAGGCAGAGCAATCAGCCCCAGCATTTT CASSSNDRQSNQPQHF
NA NA TRBJ2-3 TRBV4-2 TGTGCCAGCAGCCAAGAGGAGAATCCTAGCACAGATACGCAGTATTTT CASSQEENPSTDTQYF
NA NA TRBJ2-7 TRBV6-5 TGTGCCAGCAGTTCTCTAGACGGCCCGAGCTCCTACGAGCAGTACTTC CASSSLDGPSSYEQYF
once TRBD1 TRBJ2-7 TRBV18 TGTGCCAGCTCATTACCGGGACAGGGGTTCTACGAGCAGTACTTC CASSLPGQGFYEQYF
NA NA TRBJ2-2 TRBV9 TGTGCCAGCAGCCCTCGAGACATTTCTAACACCGGGGAGCTGTTTTTT CASSPRDISNTGELFF
NA TRBD1 TRBJ1-5 TRBV30 TGTGCCTGGAGTTCCAGGGGGCGGGGCAATCAGCCCCAGCATTTT CAWSSRGRGNQPQHF
NA NA TRBJ2-3 TRBV25-1 TGTGCCAGCAGTGACCCTGCGGGACTCCCCACAGATACGCAGTATTTT CASSDPAGLPTDTQYF
once TRBD1 TRBJ2-6 TRBV2 TGTGCCAGCAGTTCCAACAGGGGTACTGGGGCCAACGTCCTGACTTTC CASSSNRGTGANVLTF
NA NA TRBJ1-2 TRBV16 TGTGCCAGCAGCCAATCGGTTCGGGAGGCTGACTATGGCTACACCTTC CASSQSVREADYGYTF
once TRBD2 TRBJ2-7 TRBV27 TGTGGGGTGGGTAGCGGGAGTGATTACGAGCAGTACTTC CGVGSGSDYEQYF
NA TRBD2 TRBJ2-3 TRBV4-1 TGCGCCAGCAGCCAAGGGGTTAGCGGGTCTAGCACAGATACGCAGTATTTT CASSQGVSGSSTDTQYF
NA TRBD1 TRBJ2-7 TRBV6-5 TGTGCCAGCAGTTGGGGACAGGGCTACGAGCAGTACTTC CASSWGQGYEQYF
NA TRBD1 TRBJ2-7 TRBV2 TGTGCCAGTCTTACAGGGGCCGAGCAGTACTTC CASLTGAEQYF
NA NA TRBJ2-2 TRBV7-9 TGTGCCAGCAGCTCCCAAATCACCGGGGAGCTGTTTTTT CASSSQITGELFF
NA TRBD1 TRBJ2-3 TRBV7-8 TGTGCCAGCAGCTCCAGAGGGGGCCCAGATACGCAGTATTTT CASSSRGGPDTQYF
NA TRBD2 TRBJ2-1 TRBV11-3 TGTGCCAGCAGCTTCGATGGGACTAGCGGGGGGGGTGAGCAGTTCTTC CASSFDGTSGGGEQFF
NA NA TRBJ1-5 TRBV28 TGTGCCAGCAGCGCCCGGGACAAGCAATCGCATTTT CASSARDKQSHF
NA TRBD2 TRBJ2-1 TRBV9 TGTGCCAGCAGCGTAGGACTAGCGGGATCCTCCTACAATGAGCAGTTCTTC CASSVGLAGSSYNEQFF
NA TRBD1 TRBJ1-4 TRBV7-2 TGTGCCAGCAGCCGCGGGACAGGATGGGATGAAAAACTGTTTTTT CASSRGTGWDEKLFF
once NA TRBJ2-7 TRBV2 TGTGCCAGCAGTGAAGGTCTCTACGAGCAGTACTTC CASSEGLYEQYF
NA NA TRBJ1-1 TRBV12-5 TGTGCTAGTGGTTTGGGCGGACAGTCCATGATGAACACTGAAGCTTTCTTT CASGLGGQSMMNTEAFF
NA NA TRBJ2-3 TRBV10-1 TGCGCCAGCAGTGAGTCGGAGGATACGCAGTATTTT CASSESEDTQYF
NA NA TRBJ2-3 TRBV11-2 TGTGCCAGCACCCCAGGGGATACGCAGTATTTT CASTPGDTQYF
NA TRBD2 TRBJ2-7 TRBV11-2 TGTGCCAGAGGGGGGACTAGTCGGTCGGGGGAGCAGTACTTC CARGGTSRSGEQYF